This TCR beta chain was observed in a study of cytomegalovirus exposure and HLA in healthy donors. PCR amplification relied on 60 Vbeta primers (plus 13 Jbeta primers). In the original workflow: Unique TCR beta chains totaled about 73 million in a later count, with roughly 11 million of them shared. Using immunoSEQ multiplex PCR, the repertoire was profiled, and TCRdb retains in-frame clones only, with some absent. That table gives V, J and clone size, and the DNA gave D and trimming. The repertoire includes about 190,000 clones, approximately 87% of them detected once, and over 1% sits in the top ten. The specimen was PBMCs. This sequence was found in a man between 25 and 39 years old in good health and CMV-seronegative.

The CDR3, as DNA: TGTGCCAGCAGCATACAGGGGGCTAACTATGGCTACACCTTC. Translated, it gives CASSIQGANYGYTF. The chain employs TRBV12-1 and TRBJ1-2; the table calls TRBD1, which could not be checked here. TRBV12-1 is annotated as a pseudogene. This CDR3 is 14 amino acids long.